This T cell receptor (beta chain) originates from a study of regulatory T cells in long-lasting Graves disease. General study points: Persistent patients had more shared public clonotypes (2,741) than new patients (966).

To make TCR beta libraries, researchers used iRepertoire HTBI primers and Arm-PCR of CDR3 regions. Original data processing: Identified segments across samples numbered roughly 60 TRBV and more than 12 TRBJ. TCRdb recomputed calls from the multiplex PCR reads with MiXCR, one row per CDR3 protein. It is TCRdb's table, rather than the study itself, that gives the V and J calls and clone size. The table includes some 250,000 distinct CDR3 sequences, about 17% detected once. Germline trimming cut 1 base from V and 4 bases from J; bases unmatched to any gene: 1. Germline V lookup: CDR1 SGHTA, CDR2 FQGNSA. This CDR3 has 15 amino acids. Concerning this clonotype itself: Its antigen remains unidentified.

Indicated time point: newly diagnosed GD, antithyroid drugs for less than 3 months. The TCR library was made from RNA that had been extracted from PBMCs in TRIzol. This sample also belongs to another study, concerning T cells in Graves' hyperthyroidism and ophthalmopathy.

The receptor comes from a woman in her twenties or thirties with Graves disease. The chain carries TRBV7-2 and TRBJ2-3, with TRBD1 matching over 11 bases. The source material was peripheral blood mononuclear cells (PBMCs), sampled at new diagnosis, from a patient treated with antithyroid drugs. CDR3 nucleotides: TGTGCCAGCAGCTTAGAGGGACAGGGGGCAGATACGCAGTATTTT. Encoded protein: CASSLEGQGADTQYF.